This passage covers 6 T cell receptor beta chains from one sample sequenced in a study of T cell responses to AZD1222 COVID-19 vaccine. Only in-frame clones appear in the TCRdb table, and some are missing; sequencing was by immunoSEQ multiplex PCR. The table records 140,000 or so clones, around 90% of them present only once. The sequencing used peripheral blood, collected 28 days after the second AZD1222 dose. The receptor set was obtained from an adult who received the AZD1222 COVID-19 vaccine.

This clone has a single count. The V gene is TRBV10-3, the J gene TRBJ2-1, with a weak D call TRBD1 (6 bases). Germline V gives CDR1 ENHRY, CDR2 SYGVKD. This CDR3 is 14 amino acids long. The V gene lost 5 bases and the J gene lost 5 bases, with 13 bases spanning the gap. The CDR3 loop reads CAISQGTSNNEQFF. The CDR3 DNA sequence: TGTGCCATCAGTCAGGGGACCTCGAACAATGAGCAGTTCTTC.

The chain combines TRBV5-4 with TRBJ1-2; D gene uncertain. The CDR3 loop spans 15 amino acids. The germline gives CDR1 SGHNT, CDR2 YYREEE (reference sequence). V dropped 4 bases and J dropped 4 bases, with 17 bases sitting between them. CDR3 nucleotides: TGTGCCAGCAGCCATGGAGGCGGGGTTGGCTATGGCTACACCTTC. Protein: CASSHGGGVGYGYTF.

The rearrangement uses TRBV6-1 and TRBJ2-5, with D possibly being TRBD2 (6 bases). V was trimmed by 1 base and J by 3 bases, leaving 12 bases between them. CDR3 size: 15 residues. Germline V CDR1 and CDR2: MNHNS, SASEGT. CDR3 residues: CASSEGTMGKETQYF. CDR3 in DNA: TGTGCCAGCAGTGAAGGGACTATGGGAAAAGAGACCCAGTACTTC.

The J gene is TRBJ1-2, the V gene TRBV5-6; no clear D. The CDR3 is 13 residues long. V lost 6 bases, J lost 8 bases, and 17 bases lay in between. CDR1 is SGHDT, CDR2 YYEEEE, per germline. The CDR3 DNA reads TGTGCCAGCAACCTCCAGGCGCTGGGCGGCTACACCTTC. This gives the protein CASNLQALGGYTF.

DNA of the CDR3: TGCGCCAGCAGCCAGGCTAGCAATTCACCCCTCCACTTT. It codes for CASSQASNSPLHF. This chain uses TRBV4-1 with TRBJ1-6; no firm D call. The CDR3 consists of 13 residues. Germline V gene lookup returns CDR1 MGHRA and CDR2 YSYEKL. Trimming stripped 3 bases from V and 7 bases from J, with 7 bases between.

The CDR3 bases are TGTGCCAGCAGCCCCCAGGGCTTGGGCACCGGGGAGCTGTTTTTT. This codes for CASSPQGLGTGELFF. The chain uses TRBV3-1 (or the pseudogene TRBV3-2) and TRBJ2-2, with D perhaps matching TRBD1 (5 bases). CDR1 and CDR2 from the germline V gene are LGHDT and YNNKEL (reference sequence). The V end was cut by 4 bases, the J end by 4 bases, with 13 bases between. CDR3 length equals 15 residues.